This T cell receptor beta chain is drawn from a study of cytomegalovirus exposure and HLA in healthy donors. General observations from the study: Immune exposure information comprised only CMV serostatus. Productive rates of about 87% or about 30% were seen for most TCR beta V segments in an earlier analysis. Rarity characterized most TCR sequences, yet some public TCRs appeared in many donors. A later analysis appeared to link common viral pathogens to several of the most significant clusters.

This clone appeared once. No antigen is known for it. Germline assignment: CDR1 LNHNV and CDR2 YYDKDF (reference sequence). CDR3 length equals 13 residues. V lost 0 bases, J lost 6 bases, and 9 bases lay in between. Use of 60 Vbeta and 13 Jbeta primers characterized the PCR. The assay was immunoSEQ multiplex PCR, and TCRdb's table has in-frame clones only and misses some. The data show about 130,000 clones, more than 75% seen once. The specimen sequenced was PBMCs. The clonotype originates from a woman aged 45 to 65 in good health and CMV-seropositive. V and J are TRBV15 and TRBJ2-7; D may be TRBD1 (5 bases). CDR3 protein: CATSRETGREQYF. DNA for the CDR3: TGTGCCACCAGCAGAGAAACAGGTCGCGAGCAGTACTTC.